This T cell receptor (beta chain) comes out of a study of CD8 T cells in Susac syndrome. The CDR3 has 12 residues. Deletions cut 4 bases from V and 7 bases from J, with 8 bases between. CDR1 and CDR2 from the germline V gene are MGHRA and YSYEKL. An input of 0.5 to 1 ug of RNA was subjected to reverse transcription using random hexamers. TCRdb fed the immunoSEQ multiplex PCR reads into MiXCR, producing one record per CDR3 protein. The sample contains some 65,000 distinct CDR3 sequences, approximately 96% of which appear only once. The sequence came from a human donor with multiple sclerosis. Sequencing used CD8+ T cells from PBMCs. The chain joins TRBV4-1 to TRBJ2-1; no firm D call. CDR3 in amino acids: CASSLGKNEQFF. The DNA for the CDR3 is TGCGCCAGCAGCCTGGGCAAGAATGAGCAGTTCTTC.